This T cell receptor beta chain came from a study of identical twins (dated by TCRdb to 2016 to 2017). Notes on the research overall: TCR alpha and beta repertoires from monozygotic twins, unrelated adults of various ages and cord blood were deep-sequenced to test whether fetal clonotypes persist. To rule out contamination, the twin experiments were replicated at different times with different library preparation protocols.

Taken from cysteine to phenylalanine, the CDR3 has 18 residues. Only CDR3 DNA remains: 54 bases, in frame from the first base. Germline trimming amounts to 6 bases on V and 0 bases on J, with 11 as the count of junction bases outside the gene matches. Every donor in the study was a healthy Caucasian. Miltenyi CD45RO+ enrichment and human naive T-cell isolation kits were used to isolate memory (CD45RO+) and naive T cells from PBMC. The paper as a whole reports these results and caveats: A weaker excess of twin sharing was found in beta out-of-frame sequences because the signal-to-noise ratio was lowered by fewer shared sequences. Invariant T cells such as MAIT and iNKT could partly confound zero-insertion analyses, although diverse VJ usage argued against such confounding for most clonotypes. Conclusions relied on cross-sectional statistical analysis, since the same donors could not be followed over many years. Recombination models systematically underestimated out-of-frame TCR alpha sharing in monozygotic twins but agreed with sharing between unrelated individuals. Fewer insertions were carried by abundant cord blood beta clonotypes, a similar but weaker trend appeared in young adult naive repertoires, and no such trend appeared in memory repertoires. Compared with coincidental sharing between unrelated individuals, out-of-frame TCR alpha sequences shared between twins had an excess of sequences with low generation probability.

This clonotype was counted many times. Its target antigen remains unknown. No clone much larger than this one lies a single base away; base qualities are absent. The protocol used for the library was 5' RACE. The sequencer listed for this sample is Illumina HiSeq 2000. Template switching added a universal primer binding site, and the final cDNA carried a unique molecular identifier that allowed TCR cDNA molecules to be counted accurately. Specific primers in the conserved constant-segment region were used to synthesize first-strand cDNA for the TCR alpha and beta chains. To control for contamination, every cDNA library was double barcoded, receiving both a SMART-Mk sample barcode and Illumina barcodes. TruSeq adapter sequences along with Illumina sample barcodes were introduced in two successive PCR steps. TCR alpha and beta cDNA libraries were sequenced on the Illumina HiSeq platform with custom primers. On the study's bioinformatics: Unique molecular identifiers were extracted from raw reads with MiGEC, and CDR3 positions were determined with MiXCR. Recombination models were inferred per individual with the repgenHMM and IGoR tools using an EM algorithm. The analysis of shared clonotypes was done with the tcR package in R, with sharing normalized by the product of cloneset sizes. Out-of-frame nonproductive sequences were analyzed to study raw recombination free of thymic and clonal selection effects. Starting from the raw public reads, TCRdb applied fastp trimming at Q25, assembled clones with MiXCR and retained in-frame beta chains. Here each entry gathers all rows of one CDR3 protein and keeps the most common genes and DNA. None of the V and J calls come from the authors' own analysis; TCRdb made them. Across this sample there are about 240,000 distinct CDR3 sequences, with roughly a tenth seen only once. The ten largest clones capture about 9.1% of the sample.

The sequence derives from a man aged 45-60 years in good health. The chain employs TRBV12-3 or TRBV12-4 and TRBJ2-7; the central 13 bases match TRBD2. Sequencing used memory T cells sorted from blood. The intended sense of this specimen's cell subset or site label: CD45RO+ enriched T cells. The CDR3 protein: CASSFLGTSGISSYEQYF. The DNA sequence is TGTGCCAGCAGCTTCTTGGGGACTAGCGGGATCAGCTCCTACGAGCAGTACTTC.